Presented here are 14 T cell receptor beta chains from one specimen sequenced in a study of blood T cell repertoires in COVID-19. Measured with immunoSEQ multiplex PCR; TCRdb has only the in-frame clones, and not every one. The table lists 300,000 to 400,000 clones, around 86% of them singletons. Material: peripheral blood. These receptors were collected from a woman aged 45 to 65 with COVID-19, enrolled during active disease.

This clone was seen just once. The chain couples TRBV15 to TRBJ1-5; no clear D gene. Trimming removed 1 base at V and 3 bases at J, with 10 bases between. The germline V gene encodes CDR1 LNHNV and CDR2 YYDKDF (reference sequence). The CDR3 is made up of 15 amino acids. CDR3 sequence: CATSRAGSPNQPQHF. The DNA of the CDR3 is TGTGCCACCAGCAGAGCAGGATCTCCCAATCAGCCCCAGCATTTT.

This clone was seen just once. V gene TRBV19 combines with J gene TRBJ1-1; D is perhaps TRBD1 (6 bases). The V end was cut by 2 bases, the J end by 6 bases, with 10 bases between. The CDR3 runs to 13 residues. Germline CDR1 reads LNHDA; CDR2 reads SQIVND (reference sequence). The CDR3 DNA follows: TGTGCCAGTAGTATAATCAGGGGACCTGAAGCTTTCTTT. Translating gives CASSIIRGPEAFF.

The J gene is TRBJ1-1, the V gene TRBV5-1, with 9 bases lining up with TRBD1. The CDR3 runs to 14 residues. Looked up from germline, CDR1 is SGHRS and CDR2 is YFSETQ. With 4 bases clipped from V and 8 bases from J, the junction kept 9 bases outside the gene matches. The CDR3 DNA follows: TGCGCCAGCAGCCTGGGACAGGGAGGCCCCGAAGCTTTCTTT. This encodes CASSLGQGGPEAFF. Full variable domain (missing parts from reference TRBV5-1 and TRBJ1-1): KAGVTQTPRYLIKTRGQQVTLSCSPISGHRSVSWYQQTPGQGLQFLFEYFSETQRNKGNFPGRFSGRQFSNSRSEMNVSTLELGDSALYLCASSLGQGGPEAFFGQGTRLTVV.

The chain recombines TRBV3-1 (or the pseudogene TRBV3-2) with TRBJ1-1; D call uncertain. Deletions cut 3 bases from V and 2 bases from J, with 4 bases between. The CDR3 is 12 amino acids. Germline V lookup: CDR1 LGHDT, CDR2 YNNKEL (reference sequence). This CDR3 reads CASSQSNTEAFF. In DNA, the CDR3 is TGTGCCAGCAGCCAGAGCAACACTGAAGCTTTCTTT.

As regards this clone: The junction and the germline gene differ at one end; a read error may be behind it. Here the CDR3 DNA reads TGTGCCAGCAGTCAAGGGGGCTGGGATACGCAGTATTTT. Translating it yields CASSQGGWDTQYF. The chain is built from TRBV3-1 (or the pseudogene TRBV3-2) and TRBJ2-3; 7 positions agree with TRBD1. CDR3 length: 13 amino acids. CDR1 LGHDT and CDR2 YNNKEL come from the germline V gene (reference sequence).

The chain carries TRBV7-2 and TRBJ1-1; D is unclear. Germline assignment: CDR1 SGHTA and CDR2 FQGNSA. CDR3 length: 13 amino acids. V was clipped by 4 bases and J by 1 base, with 7 bases between them. The CDR3 reads CASSSLWNTEAFF. The CDR3 DNA reads as TGTGCCAGCAGCTCCCTATGGAACACTGAAGCTTTCTTT.

This sequence joins TRBV15 and TRBJ2-1; the D gene is possibly TRBD2 (7 bases). This CDR3 region has 14 residues. Germline values: CDR1 LNHNV, CDR2 YYDKDF (reference sequence). V was clipped by 0 bases and J by 9 bases, with 12 bases between them. CDR3 bases: TGTGCCACCAGCAGAGATCGGGGGGCAGGTGAGCAGTTCTTC. This gives the protein CATSRDRGAGEQFF.

The V call is TRBV9, the J call TRBJ2-3; the D gene is possibly TRBD2 (6 bases). The CDR3 is 16 residues long. CDR1 is SGDLS and CDR2 is YYNGEE in the germline V gene. V lost 3 bases to trimming and J lost 6 bases, with 20 bases between them. The CDR3 spells CASSATSRGRGDTQYF. CDR3 nucleotides: TGTGCCAGCAGCGCCACTAGCAGAGGTCGAGGGGATACGCAGTATTTT. The whole variable domain, remainder taken from reference TRBV9 and TRBJ2-3, is DSGVTQTPKHLITATGQRVTLRCSPRSGDLSVYWYQQSLDQGLQFLIQYYNGEERAKGNILERFSAQQFPDLHSELNLSSLELGDSALYFCASSATSRGRGDTQYFGPGTRLTVL.

The CDR3 protein is CASSLDGTRAEQYF. The CDR3 DNA follows: TGTGCCAGCAGCCTAGACGGGACTAGGGCCGAGCAGTACTTC. J is TRBJ2-7 and V is TRBV7-2; 8 bases map to TRBD2. The CDR3 is 14 residues long. V shed 5 bases, J shed 6 bases, and the junction held 9 bases outside the gene matches. Germline values: CDR1 SGHTA, CDR2 FQGNSA.

This clone was found once. This rearrangement joins TRBV30 to TRBJ1-1; D ambiguous. Trimming cost V 5 bases and J 1 base, with 11 bases left between them. The germline V gene encodes CDR1 GTSNPN and CDR2 SVGIG (reference sequence). The CDR3 length is 13 residues. This chain's CDR3 is CAWQGETNTEAFF. The CDR3 coding sequence is TGTGCCTGGCAAGGAGAGACGAACACTGAAGCTTTCTTT. Supplemented by reference TRBV30 and TRBJ1-1, the full variable domain reads SQTIHQWPATLVQPVGSPLSLECTVEGTSNPNLYWYRQAAGRGLQLLFYSVGIGQISSEVPQNLSASRPQDRQFILSSKKLLLSDSGFYLCAWQGETNTEAFFGQGTRLTVV.

The chain's CDR3 is CASSLGTGSRNQPQHF. CDR3 in DNA: TGTGCCAGCAGCTTAGGGACAGGGTCGCGCAATCAGCCCCAGCATTTT. The chain is built from TRBV7-9 and TRBJ1-5; 8 bases map to TRBD1. The CDR3 runs 16 residues. V shed 1 base and J 2 bases; nucleotides not matched to a gene: 4. CDR1 SEHNR and CDR2 FQNEAQ come from the germline V gene (reference sequence).

V usage is TRBV12-5 and J usage is TRBJ2-7, with 11 bases that match TRBD2. The V and J ends lost 3 bases and 10 bases, in that order; junction bases with no gene match: 17. The CDR3 runs to 17 residues. Germline V lookup: CDR1 LGHNT, CDR2 FRNRAP. The CDR3 DNA reads as TGTGCTAGTGGTTTTGATTTGAAGACTAGCGGGATCCCAAGACAGTACTTC. Residues: CASGFDLKTSGIPRQYF.

This chain uses TRBV6-5 with TRBJ1-6, with D unclear. The CDR3 is 12 residues long. Germline CDR1 reads MNHEY; CDR2 reads SVGAGI. V dropped 0 bases and J dropped 10 bases, with 4 bases sitting between them. CDR3 region: CASSYSRSPLHF. The DNA for the CDR3 is TGTGCCAGCAGTTACTCGAGATCACCCCTCCACTTT.

The CDR3 is CASSAGQLDNQPQHF. The CDR3 DNA reads TGTGCCAGCAGCGCCGGACAGCTAGACAATCAGCCCCAGCATTTT. This rearrangement joins TRBV9 to TRBJ1-5; D might be TRBD1 (6 bases). The CDR3 has 15 amino acids. Germline loops: CDR1 SGDLS, CDR2 YYNGEE. V was clipped by 3 bases and J by 3 bases, with 13 bases between them. The variable domain in full, with the rest retrieved from reference TRBV9 and TRBJ1-5, is DSGVTQTPKHLITATGQRVTLRCSPRSGDLSVYWYQQSLDQGLQFLIQYYNGEERAKGNILERFSAQQFPDLHSELNLSSLELGDSALYFCASSAGQLDNQPQHFGDGTRLSIL.